This TCR beta chain was obtained from a study of blood T cell repertoires in COVID-19 (dated by TCRdb to between 2020 and 2021). For the study in its entirety: Samples covering the acute and convalescent phases of COVID-19 were provided by collaborators in the United States, Italy and Spain. Nearly every sample came with metadata listing a de-identified subject ID, COVID-19 status, age in years and sex. The material from the prospective study consisted of cDNA or gDNA derived from T cells, B-cell-depleted T cells, or PBMCs. Samples came from the ongoing ImmuneRACE study (first 160 participants) plus 1,254 subjects from 6 global collaborators. The repertoires were released in a freely available public database meant as a resource for research on the immune response to SARS-CoV-2. Subjects who had been exposed to COVID-19, were actively infected with it, or had recovered from it provided the deeply sampled blood TCRbeta repertoires that made up the dataset. Where HLA class I and class II types were available, the types were taken from metadata supplied by the sample provider, not from assay-based typing. Here is what the overall study found, with its caveats: How much clinical and demographic metadata was included differed by source and by participant, and the metadata was provided uncurated.

Germline trimming amounts to 2 bases on V and 10 bases on J, with 6 as the count of junction bases outside the gene matches. Measured from the cysteine to the phenylalanine, the CDR3 is 14 residues long. The only DNA kept is the CDR3, 42 bases in frame from the first base. For CDR1 and CDR2, the germline V gene lists SGHTA and FQGNSA. Collaborating institutions collected whole blood in K2EDTA tubes following their own protocols. Collaborator samples were shipped for TCRbeta analysis as frozen whole blood, isolated PBMCs, or DNA extracted from either sample type. TCRbeta CDR3 regions were amplified from genomic DNA by means of the immunoSEQ Assay, a bias-controlled multiplex PCR. Regarding the original processing steps: Nucleated cell counts per sample were estimated from amplification of reference gene primers within the assay. To quantify the absolute abundance of each unique TCRbeta CDR3 rearrangement, sequence reads were collapsed and filtered. For each sample, productive Simpson clonality was calculated as the square root of Simpson's diversity index across productive rearrangements. The clones in this table, taken by TCRdb from immuneACCESS, are in-frame only. Not every clone is retained; where verified, under half of the shortfall comes from an unresolved V gene, and the cause of the rest is unknown. V and J calls and clone size come straight from that table; D and trimming were deduced from the DNA. The sample table lists around 60,000 clones, 90% of them with a count of one. Of the sample, over 1% is held by the ten largest clones.

As to this clone: It lacks a known antigen. Base-call qualities are not available, and no considerably larger clone is one nucleotide away.

The sequencing input was peripheral blood. The V and J genes are TRBV7-2 and TRBJ1-4; 8 middle bases align to TRBD1. The TCR originated in a man between 60 and 70 years old with acute or convalescent COVID-19. Read as DNA, the sequence is TGTGCCAGCAGCTTAAGAACAGGGGGGGGAAAACTGTTTTTT. Translated, it reads CASSLRTGGGKLFF. With all but the CDR3 taken from the reference TRBV7-2 and TRBJ1-4 genes, the full variable domain is: GAGVSQSPSNKVTEKGKDVELRCDPISGHTALYWYRQSLGQGLEFLIYFQGNSAPDKSGLPSDRFSAERTGGSVSTLTIQRTQQEDSAVYLCASSLRTGGGKLFFGSGTQLSVL.